The next 18 T cell receptor beta chains were all read from a single sample in a study of vaccination and CD4 T cells after COVID-19. The Oncomine TCR Beta short-read assay generated sequence data from the DNA of cultured CD4+ T cells. One entry per CDR3 protein, called by TCRdb with MiXCR from the PCR reads. The sample carries 1,500 to 2,000 distinct CDR3 sequences, under 80% recorded once. No cognate antigen is known for these TCRs. The treatment denotes: roughly ten-day PBMC culture with coronavirus spike peptide pools or control peptides (ViraFEST assay). Prior to the COVID-19 pandemic (2011-2018), the unexposed donor's CD4+ T cells were collected. The source material was CD4+ T cells from blood, cultured in vitro. The receptors come from a human donor in good health.

This clonotype showed up just a few times. The chain has TRBV6-1 and TRBJ1-6, with 7 bases that match TRBD1. Looked up from germline, CDR1 is MNHNS and CDR2 is SASEGT. CDR3 length equals 15 residues. V lost 0 bases, J lost 10 bases, and 6 bases stayed unmatched. The CDR3 reads CASSEADRRVSPLHF. The DNA of the CDR3 is TGTGCCAGCAGTGAAGCGGACAGGCGAGTCTCACCCCTCCACTTT.

In its sample, this clonotype is medium-sized (0.01 to 0.1%). J is TRBJ1-2 and V is TRBV28, with TRBD1 matching 7 bases. Germline loops: CDR1 MDHEN, CDR2 SYDVKM. The junction had 7 bases not matched to a gene; V was cut back by 5 bases and J by 1 base. The CDR3 covers 15 residues. This CDR3 reads CASSRWTGLNYGYTF. DNA of the CDR3: TGTGCCAGCAGTCGTTGGACAGGACTTAACTATGGCTACACCTTC.

The chain has TRBV27 and TRBJ2-7; no reliable D call. V dropped 4 bases and J dropped 3 bases, with 1 base sitting between them. The germline gives CDR1 MNHEY, CDR2 SMNVEV (reference sequence). The CDR3 spans 10 residues. This CDR3 reads CASSYYEQYF. The CDR3 nucleotides read TGTGCCAGCAGTTACTACGAGCAGTACTTC.

This chain links TRBV10-3 with TRBJ2-7; TRBD1 might be the D (6 bases). The V gene's germline CDR1 is ENHRY and CDR2 SYGVKD. V lost 6 bases and J 0 bases, leaving 15 bases between the germline ends. CDR3 length: 15 amino acids. This CDR3 is CAISNTGSGSYEQYF. CDR3 coding DNA: TGTGCCATCAGCAATACAGGGTCAGGCTCCTACGAGCAGTACTTC.

The V gene is TRBV2, the J gene TRBJ2-5; weak D call: TRBD1 (7 bases). V was clipped by 7 bases and J by 2 bases, with 14 bases between them. Germline V CDR1 and CDR2: SNHLY, FYNNEI. CDR3 length equals 14 residues. The CDR3 region has the DNA TGTGCCAGCACCCGCGGGACAGAGCAAGAGACCCAGTACTTC. This gives the protein CASTRGTEQETQYF.

The rearrangement joins TRBV21-1 to TRBJ1-1; the D call of TRBD1 is as the table states it, not checked on the DNA. TRBV21-1 is a recognized pseudogene. This CDR3 contains 14 residues. CDR3 nucleotide sequence: TGTGCCAGCAGCTCCCCCCCGGAGGACACTGAAGCTTTCTTT. This translates into CASSSPPEDTEAFF.

The J gene is TRBJ1-1, the V gene TRBV20-1; TRBD1 agrees at 7 bases. V lost 3 bases, J lost 2 bases, and 9 bases stayed unmatched. CDR1 is DFQATT, CDR2 SNEGSKA, per germline (reference sequence). CDR3 length: 15 residues. The CDR3 loop is CSASAPDRANTEAFF. CDR3 DNA: TGCAGTGCTAGCGCCCCCGACAGGGCCAACACTGAAGCTTTCTTT.

The CDR3 bases are TGTGCCAGCAGCTTAGTTCCCCAGCGGGGGTCTTTCCAAGAGACCCAGTACTTC. This translates into CASSLVPQRGSFQETQYF. The chain carries TRBV7-8 and TRBJ2-5; 8 bases match TRBD2. Germline V lookup: CDR1 SGHVS, CDR2 FQNEAQ. Trimming cost V 1 base and J 1 base; bases outside gene matches: 11. CDR3 length: 18 residues.

This clonotype appeared a few times. V and J are TRBV7-2 and TRBJ1-1; D gene ambiguous. Looked up from germline, CDR1 is SGHTA and CDR2 is FQGNSA. This CDR3 contains 11 residues. V was pared by 5 bases and J by 3 bases, with 4 bases between. The CDR3 sequence: CASSPYTEAFF. In nucleotides, the CDR3 is TGTGCCAGCAGCCCCTACACTGAAGCTTTCTTT.

Judged by abundance, this clonotype is medium-sized. This chain links TRBV4-1 with TRBJ2-1, with TRBD2 matching over 14 bases. Germline trimming cut 8 bases from V and 6 bases from J; bases unmatched to any gene: 6. The germline CDR1 and CDR2 sequences are MGHRA and YSYEKL. The CDR3 covers 15 residues. The CDR3 coding sequence is TGCGCCAGCCGCACCGGACTAGCGGGAGGCAATGAGCAGTTCTTC. Protein product: CASRTGLAGGNEQFF.

A few counts support this clonotype. The chain uses TRBV27 and TRBJ2-3; either TRBD1 or TRBD2 may fit D (5 bases each). Germline V gene sequence: CDR1 MNHEY, CDR2 SMNVEV (reference sequence). CDR3 length: 15 amino acids. V lost 7 bases, J lost 0 bases, and 14 bases lay in between. The CDR3, as DNA: TGTGCCAGCACCACCACGGGACCTAGCACAGATACGCAGTATTTT. Its protein is CASTTTGPSTDTQYF.

By share, this clonotype counts as large. J is TRBJ1-2 and V is TRBV12-3 or TRBV12-4; TRBD1 might be the D (5 bases). The CDR3 length is 13 residues. Trimming pared 4 bases from V and 2 bases from J, leaving 8 bases between. The chain's CDR3 is CASSSGANYGYTF. CDR3 nucleotide sequence: TGTGCCAGCAGTTCTGGGGCAAACTATGGCTACACCTTC.

The rearrangement joins TRBV6-1 to TRBJ1-6; D ambiguous. The germline V gene encodes CDR1 MNHNS and CDR2 SASEGT. Between the trimmed V and J ends, which lost 8 bases and 12 bases, there was a span of 11 bases. The CDR3 runs to 11 residues. The CDR3 DNA sequence: TGTGCCAGCGGCCCCCCAGTACCCCTCCACTTT. It specifies CASGPPVPLHF.

The chain recombines TRBV2 with TRBJ2-7; 8 bases agree with TRBD1. The junction had 3 bases not matched to a gene; V was cut back by 5 bases and J by 0 bases. Germline V CDR1 and CDR2: SNHLY, FYNNEI. The CDR3 runs to 14 residues. Written as DNA, the CDR3 is TGTGCCAGCAGTCGGACAGGGAGCTCCTACGAGCAGTACTTC. Protein sequence: CASSRTGSSYEQYF. The whole variable domain, remainder taken from reference TRBV2 and TRBJ2-7, is EPEVTQTPSHQVTQMGQEVILRCVPISNHLYFYWYRQILGQKVEFLVSFYNNEISEKSEIFDDQFSVERPDGSNFTLKIRSTKLEDSAMYFCASSRTGSSYEQYFGPGTRLTVT.

This clonotype was seen only a few times. This chain links TRBV2 with TRBJ2-7; possibly TRBD1 or TRBD2 for D (5 bases each). The germline CDR1 and CDR2 sequences are SNHLY and FYNNEI. The germline V and J ends were trimmed by 8 bases and 0 bases, with 14 bases remaining between them. CDR3 length: 14 residues. CDR3 DNA: TGTGCCAGCGGTCGGGGCTCGAGCTCCTACGAGCAGTACTTC. Its protein product is CASGRGSSSYEQYF. The full variable domain, rest sourced from reference TRBV2 and TRBJ2-7, is EPEVTQTPSHQVTQMGQEVILRCVPISNHLYFYWYRQILGQKVEFLVSFYNNEISEKSEIFDDQFSVERPDGSNFTLKIRSTKLEDSAMYFCASGRGSSSYEQYFGPGTRLTVT.

The V and J genes are TRBV30 and TRBJ1-5; 7 bases fit TRBD1. Unmatched junction bases numbered 5, after V lost 5 bases and J lost 4 bases. Germline CDR1 and CDR2: GTSNPN and SVGIG (reference sequence). The CDR3 consists of 13 residues. CDR3 nucleotide sequence: TGTGCCTGGGCAGGGACAGATAATCAGCCCCAGCATTTT. The encoded protein is CAWAGTDNQPQHF.

V usage is TRBV6-1 and J usage is TRBJ2-1, with TRBD1 matching over 7 bases. Trimming at V came to 8 bases and at J to 0 bases, leaving 1 base not matched to a gene. CDR1 and CDR2 from the germline V gene are MNHNS and SASEGT. CDR3 length: 13 amino acids. DNA of the CDR3: TGTGCCAGCGACAGGGACTCCTACAATGAGCAGTTCTTC. Its translation: CASDRDSYNEQFF.

This chain uses TRBV2 with TRBJ1-3, with unresolved D. CDR3 length: 14 residues. CDR1 and CDR2 from the germline V gene are SNHLY and FYNNEI. V was trimmed by 8 bases and J by 4 bases, leaving 15 bases between them. CDR3 protein: CASLAGVSGNTIYF. The CDR3 nucleotides read TGTGCCAGCTTAGCCGGGGTGTCAGGAAACACCATATATTTT.